Following are 29 T cell receptor beta chains from one sample sequenced in a study of cytotoxic CD8 clonotypes in ibrutinib-treated CLL. Libraries were prepared by immunoSEQ multiplex PCR; TCRdb keeps only in-frame clonotypes and omits some of them. The sample yields fewer than 200,000 clones, about 80% seen once. The starting material was PBMCs, obtained after 24 months of ibrutinib treatment. The receptors were sampled from a human donor with chronic lymphocytic leukemia.

The chain joins TRBV30 to TRBJ1-1; D gene ambiguous. Germline lookup yields CDR1 GTSNPN and CDR2 SVGIG (reference sequence). The CDR3 consists of 13 residues. The V end lost 5 bases, the J end lost 11 bases, and 21 bases lay between the germline ends. The CDR3 DNA reads TGTGCCTGGGCAGCCGAGCTTGGGATGCGGGCTTTCTTT. Protein sequence: CAWAAELGMRAFF.

The chain employs TRBV28 and TRBJ2-2; D tentatively reads TRBD1 or TRBD2 (5 bases each). The CDR3 has 13 amino acids. V lost 6 bases to trimming and J lost 7 bases, with 12 bases between them. Germline V gene data show CDR1 as MDHEN and CDR2 as SYDVKM. DNA of the CDR3: TGTGCCAGCAGATGGGACGTCGGCGGGGAGCTGTTTTTT. This encodes CASRWDVGGELFF.

The DNA for the CDR3 is TGTGCCAGCAGCTTATGGGGGGCTTCCTACGAGCAGTACTTC. Translation gives CASSLWGASYEQYF. The gene calls are TRBV5-6 and TRBJ2-7; D is perhaps TRBD1 or TRBD2 (6 bases each). V shed 2 bases and J shed 1 base, with 10 bases lying between them. The germline gives CDR1 SGHDT, CDR2 YYEEEE. This CDR3 has 14 amino acids.

The chain recombines TRBV19 with TRBJ1-5, with D perhaps matching TRBD1 (5 bases). CDR1 and CDR2 (germline): LNHDA, SQIVND (reference sequence). V dropped 8 bases and J dropped 3 bases, with 23 bases sitting between them. The CDR3 extends over 17 amino acids. CDR3 in amino acids: CASRGGVRKALNQPQHF. The CDR3 DNA sequence: TGTGCCAGTCGGGGGGGTGTCCGAAAGGCACTCAATCAGCCCCAGCATTTT.

This clone was observed a few times. This sequence joins TRBV7-2 and TRBJ2-3; no clear D. Germline V lookup: CDR1 SGHTA, CDR2 FQGNSA. The CDR3 consists of 15 residues. V dropped 6 bases and J dropped 3 bases, with 16 bases sitting between them. The DNA for the CDR3 is TGTGCCAGCAGTCTTTCTTGGGCCAAAACAGATACGCAGTATTTT. This sequence encodes CASSLSWAKTDTQYF. The variable domain in full, completed from reference TRBV7-2 and TRBJ2-3, reads GAGVSQSPSNKVTEKGKDVELRCDPISGHTALYWYRQSLGQGLEFLIYFQGNSAPDKSGLPSDRFSAERTGGSVSTLTIQRTQQEDSAVYLCASSLSWAKTDTQYFGPGTRLTVL.

This clone has just one count. V gene TRBV27 combines with J gene TRBJ1-1, with D possibly matching TRBD1 (5 bases). This CDR3 contains 13 residues. Germline CDR1 is MNHEY and CDR2 is SMNVEV (reference sequence). Trimming stripped 4 bases from V and 11 bases from J, with 17 bases between. Here the CDR3 DNA reads TGTGCCAGCAGTTCCGGGACGGCCAGGGCTGCTTTCTTT. This sequence encodes CASSSGTARAAFF.

The chain is built from TRBV29-1 and TRBJ1-5; D perhaps matches TRBD1 (6 bases). Germline V gene lookup returns CDR1 SQVTM and CDR2 ANQGSEA. The germline V and J ends were trimmed by 6 bases and 7 bases, with 13 bases remaining between them. The CDR3 consists of 12 residues. In nucleotides, the CDR3 is TGCAGCGTGTCACAGGGAGCCCAGCCCCAGCATTTT. It yields the protein CSVSQGAQPQHF.

J is TRBJ2-1 and V is TRBV5-1, with 8 bases identical to TRBD2. From germline, CDR1 is SGHRS and CDR2 YFSETQ. Trimming at V came to 1 base and at J to 4 bases, leaving 4 bases not matched to a gene. This CDR3 has 15 amino acids. CDR3 in DNA: TGCGCCAGCAGCTTGCAAGCGGGGGTATACAATGAGCAGTTCTTC. Translated: CASSLQAGVYNEQFF.

V and J are TRBV25-1 and TRBJ2-1; 14 bases map to TRBD2. Germline V gene data show CDR1 as MGHDK and CDR2 as SYGVNS. The CDR3 totals 14 residues. V was clipped by 8 bases and J by 6 bases; unmatched bases: 3. CDR3 sequence reads: CASRTSGGSNEQFF. The CDR3 DNA reads TGTGCCAGCCGGACTAGCGGGGGGTCCAATGAGCAGTTCTTC.

The chain links TRBV7-9 to TRBJ1-1, with 10 bases aligning to TRBD1. The germline V gene encodes CDR1 SEHNR and CDR2 FQNEAQ (reference sequence). V trimming: 3 bases; J trimming: 10 bases; junction bases outside the gene matches: 5. The CDR3 has 13 amino acids. The CDR3 region is CASSFTDRGLAFF. The DNA for the CDR3 is TGTGCCAGCAGCTTCACAGACAGGGGGCTAGCTTTCTTT. Combining the CDR3 with reference TRBV7-9 and TRBJ1-1 gives the whole variable domain DTGVSQNPRHKITKRGQNVTFRCDPISEHNRLYWYRQTLGQGPEFLTYFQNEAQLEKSRLLSDRFSAERPKGSFSTLEIQRTEQGDSAMYLCASSFTDRGLAFFGQGTRLTVV.

V and J are TRBV12-5 and TRBJ2-2, with TRBD1 matching over 10 bases. The V and J ends lost 2 bases and 7 bases, in that order; junction bases with no gene match: 13. The germline V gene encodes CDR1 LGHNT and CDR2 FRNRAP. This CDR3 comprises 18 residues. The CDR3 DNA reads as TGTGCTAGTGGTTTGACCGGCCCGACAGGGGGCCAGGGCGGGGAGCTGTTTTTT. Protein product: CASGLTGPTGGQGGELFF.

The chain joins TRBV4-2 to TRBJ1-1, with a tentative D call TRBD1 (5 bases). V lost 0 bases and J 4 bases, leaving 24 bases between the germline ends. The CDR3 is made up of 19 amino acids. In germline, CDR1 is LGHNA, CDR2 YNFKEQ. This CDR3 reads CASSQDLGGRTLGITEAFF. DNA for the CDR3: TGTGCCAGCAGCCAAGATCTTGGGGGGAGGACGTTAGGGATCACTGAAGCTTTCTTT.

Comment on this clone: At one of its ends the junction is not consistent with the germline gene, which may arise from a read error. The CDR3 loop reads CTSSYDPGEKLFF. The CDR3 coding sequence is TGTACCAGCAGTTACGATCCAGGGGAAAAACTGTTTTTT. The rearrangement joins TRBV6-6 to TRBJ1-4, with D perhaps TRBD1 (5 bases). The CDR3 sequence is 13 residues long. Germline V lookup: CDR1 MNHNY, CDR2 SVGAGI (reference sequence).

J is TRBJ2-6 and V is TRBV7-8; TRBD1 is a possible D gene (6 bases). Germline V CDR1 and CDR2: SGHVS, FQNEAQ. The CDR3 totals 15 residues. The V gene lost 8 bases and the J gene lost 2 bases, with 13 bases spanning the gap. The CDR3 reads CASARQGTGANVLTF. The DNA of the CDR3 is TGTGCCAGCGCCAGGCAGGGGACTGGGGCCAACGTCCTGACTTTC.

The gene calls are TRBV5-1 and TRBJ2-5; D call uncertain. Trimming pared 1 base from V and 4 bases from J, leaving 11 bases between. Germline CDR1 and CDR2: SGHRS and YFSETQ. The CDR3 extends over 14 amino acids. CDR3 coding DNA: TGCGCCAGCAGCTTGATGCTCTCTGGAGAGACCCAGTACTTC. This translates into CASSLMLSGETQYF.

The chain carries TRBV28 and TRBJ2-1; 9 bases match TRBD2. Germline trimming cut 6 bases from V and 4 bases from J; bases unmatched to any gene: 7. This CDR3 is built from 15 residues. In germline, CDR1 is MDHEN, CDR2 SYDVKM. This chain's CDR3 is CASRRTSVAYNEQFF. In DNA form, the CDR3 reads TGTGCCAGCAGACGGACTAGCGTCGCGTACAATGAGCAGTTCTTC.

The chain uses TRBV7-3 and TRBJ2-3, with a tentative D call TRBD2 (6 bases). This CDR3 region has 14 residues. Trimming left V 4 bases short and J 0 bases short, with 8 bases between. Germline CDR1 SGHTA, CDR2 FQGTGA. The CDR3 DNA is TGTGCCAGCAGCTCGGGACTGAGCACAGATACGCAGTATTTT. It yields the protein CASSSGLSTDTQYF.

Only a few counts were recorded for this clone. The rearrangement joins TRBV19 to TRBJ1-5, with no clear D. Trimming pared 6 bases from V and 7 bases from J, leaving 10 bases between. This CDR3 has 12 residues. The germline V gene has CDR1 LNHDA and CDR2 SQIVND (reference sequence). This CDR3 reads CASRMGGQPQHF. The CDR3 DNA is TGTGCCAGTAGAATGGGCGGACAGCCCCAGCATTTT.

The CDR3 DNA is TGCGCCAGCAGCTGGTATAACTATGGCTACACCTTC. Translation: CASSWYNYGYTF. V and J are TRBV5-1 and TRBJ1-2, with D uncertain. CDR3 length: 12 amino acids. From germline, CDR1 is SGHRS and CDR2 YFSETQ. V gave up 3 bases and J gave up 1 base, with 4 bases separating them. Drawing the rest from reference TRBV5-1 and TRBJ1-2, the complete variable domain is KAGVTQTPRYLIKTRGQQVTLSCSPISGHRSVSWYQQTPGQGLQFLFEYFSETQRNKGNFPGRFSGRQFSNSRSEMNVSTLELGDSALYLCASSWYNYGYTFGSGTRLTVV.

V gene TRBV7-3 combines with J gene TRBJ1-1; 8 bases match TRBD1. With 5 bases clipped from V and 3 bases from J, the junction kept 2 bases outside the gene matches. Germline V lookup: CDR1 SGHTA, CDR2 FQGTGA. The CDR3 runs 13 residues. In DNA, the CDR3 is TGTGCCAGCAGCCAGGGGGCGGACACTGAAGCTTTCTTT. The encoded protein is CASSQGADTEAFF.

This chain links TRBV5-1 with TRBJ1-3, with TRBD1 matching over 7 bases. CDR3 length: 17 residues. V lost 0 bases and J lost 3; bases outside the gene matches: 9. Germline loops: CDR1 SGHRS, CDR2 YFSETQ. In DNA form, the CDR3 reads TGCGCCAGCAGCTTGGGACAGGGTAAAGGCTTTGGAAACACCATATATTTT. Its translation: CASSLGQGKGFGNTIYF.

This chain uses TRBV10-3 with TRBJ2-7, with TRBD2 matching over 14 bases. V trimming: 0 bases; J trimming: 5 bases; junction bases outside the gene matches: 9. Germline lookup yields CDR1 ENHRY and CDR2 SYGVKD. This CDR3 has 18 amino acids. CDR3 sequence reads: CAISESLGLAGGFNEQYF. CDR3 nucleotide sequence: TGTGCCATCAGTGAGTCGCTAGGACTAGCGGGGGGATTCAACGAGCAGTACTTC.

This chain connects TRBV11-2 to TRBJ1-3; tentative D call: TRBD1 (5 bases). This CDR3 is built from 14 residues. V was cut by 5 bases and J by 0 bases, with 8 bases left in between. Germline-derived CDR1 and CDR2 are SGHAT and FQNNGV. CDR3 loop: CASSPQGSGNTIYF. CDR3 DNA sequence: TGTGCCAGCAGCCCCCAGGGCTCTGGAAACACCATATATTTT.

This rearrangement joins TRBV30 to TRBJ1-1; D is uncertain. This CDR3 has 13 residues. CDR1 GTSNPN and CDR2 SVGIG come from the germline V gene (reference sequence). V was clipped by 1 base and J by 5 bases, with 11 bases between them. The CDR3 sequence is CAWSAGYTTEAFF. CDR3 DNA sequence: TGTGCCTGGAGTGCCGGGTATACGACTGAAGCTTTCTTT.

The chain is built from TRBV5-1 and TRBJ2-3; tentative D call: TRBD2 (5 bases). Germline V gene sequence: CDR1 SGHRS, CDR2 YFSETQ. The CDR3 spans 14 residues. Trimming left V 4 bases short and J 4 bases short, with 13 bases between. CDR3 region: CASSLSVRADTQYF. As DNA, the CDR3 is TGCGCCAGCAGCCTTAGCGTTAGGGCAGATACGCAGTATTTT.

The chain links TRBV6-5 to TRBJ2-5, with D tentatively TRBD2 (6 bases). The V end was cut by 3 bases, the J end by 6 bases, with 14 bases between. Germline lookup yields CDR1 MNHEY and CDR2 SVGAGI. The CDR3 is made up of 14 amino acids. The CDR3 sequence: CASSYSNRGKTQYF. CDR3 coding DNA: TGTGCCAGCAGTTATTCGAACCGGGGGAAGACCCAGTACTTC.

This clone has a count of ten or more. V usage is TRBV7-6 and J usage is TRBJ2-7; 9 bases match TRBD1. V lost 5 bases and J lost 2; bases outside the gene matches: 1. This CDR3 has 13 residues. Germline CDR1 SGHVS, CDR2 FNYEAQ. The CDR3 is CASSRDRAYEQYF. The CDR3 DNA is TGTGCCAGCAGCCGGGACAGGGCCTACGAGCAGTACTTC.

This clone occurred a few times. The chain's CDR3 is CASKVQGGSNQPQHF. The DNA for the CDR3 is TGTGCCAGTAAGGTCCAGGGGGGGAGCAATCAGCCCCAGCATTTT. The genes are TRBV19 and TRBJ1-5; 7 nucleotides agree with TRBD1. Germline-derived CDR1 and CDR2 are LNHDA and SQIVND (reference sequence). Germline trimming cut 7 bases from V and 1 base from J; bases unmatched to any gene: 7. The CDR3 runs to 15 residues.

V and J are TRBV4-3 and TRBJ2-1; 8 bases fit TRBD2. CDR1 LGHNA and CDR2 YSLEER come from the germline V gene. This CDR3 comprises 16 residues. Trimming took 0 bases from V and 1 from J; bases not matched to a gene: 2. The CDR3 protein is CASSQDPGGSYNEQFF. As DNA, the CDR3 is TGCGCCAGCAGCCAAGATCCGGGAGGGTCCTACAATGAGCAGTTCTTC.